Listed here are 25 T cell receptor beta chains from one sample, sequenced in a study of PD-1 blockade in classical Hodgkin lymphoma (dated by TCRdb to about 2020). The library was generated by the immunoSEQ multiplex PCR assay. This is the immuneACCESS table as TCRdb keeps it, with only in-frame sequences that have V and J called. A part of the clones is gone; compared with another copy, unresolved V genes explain less than half, and the rest is unexplained. The sample includes more than 6,000 clones, with about 70% observed a single time. Roughly two fifths of the sample goes to the ten largest clones. The time point label, as the study defines it: cycle 4 day 1 (C4D1), after more than 5 weeks of nivolumab. Relapse after autologous stem cell transplantation had occurred in all trial patients, and cohorts A, B and C were distinguished by prior brentuximab vedotin exposure. The material was peripheral blood mononuclear cells (PBMCs), obtained before the fourth cycle of nivolumab. The receptors derive from a human donor with classical Hodgkin lymphoma.

This clone has just one count. The V call is TRBV5-4, the J call TRBJ2-5, with D maybe TRBD2 (6 bases). Germline-derived CDR1 and CDR2 are SGHNT and YYREEE (reference sequence). This CDR3 is built from 15 residues. V was cut by 0 bases and J by 4 bases, with 13 bases left in between. The CDR3 here is CASSLEAGGGETQYF. DNA of the CDR3: TGTGCCAGCAGCTTGGAAGCGGGTGGCGGAGAGACCCAGTACTTC.

V gene TRBV18 combines with J gene TRBJ2-1; 8 bases are shared with TRBD2. This CDR3 is 16 amino acids long. J was trimmed by 2 bases and V by 5 bases; bases with no gene match: 8. Looked up from germline, CDR1 is KGHSH and CDR2 is LQKENI. This CDR3 reads CASSRTGTRAYNEQFF. The CDR3 DNA is TGTGCCAGCTCAAGGACCGGGACTAGGGCCTACAATGAGCAGTTCTTC. Complete variable domain (other parts from reference TRBV18 and TRBJ2-1): NAGVMQNPRHLVRRRGQEARLRCSPMKGHSHVYWYRQLPEEGLKFMVYLQKENIIDESGMPKERFSAEFPKEGPSILRIQQVVRGDSAAYFCASSRTGTRAYNEQFFGPGTRLTVL.

This rearrangement joins TRBV7-9 to TRBJ1-6; tentative D call: TRBD1 (6 bases). The germline V gene encodes CDR1 SEHNR and CDR2 FQNEAQ (reference sequence). The CDR3 runs 12 residues. V was shortened by 5 bases and J by 7 bases, with 6 bases between the two germline ends. The CDR3 nucleotides read TGTGCCAGCAGCACAGGGAATTCACCCCTCCACTTT. It yields the protein CASSTGNSPLHF.

The CDR3 loop is CASSRLANTEAFF. The DNA of the CDR3 is TGTGCCAGCAGCCGACTGGCGAACACTGAAGCTTTCTTT. The gene calls are TRBV7-2 and TRBJ1-1; D gene uncertain. Germline CDR1 and CDR2: SGHTA and FQGNSA. Trimming stripped 5 bases from V and 1 base from J, with 8 bases between. The CDR3 is 13 amino acids.

This chain uses TRBV5-4 with TRBJ1-3; D remains unclear. The germline CDR1 and CDR2 sequences are SGHNT and YYREEE (reference sequence). Trimming removed 9 bases at V and 4 bases at J, with 11 bases between. There are 12 residues in the CDR3. The CDR3 DNA is TGTGCCATATCATACCCCGGAAACACCATATATTTT. It yields the protein CAISYPGNTIYF.

In its sample, this clone was seen a few times. The chain recombines TRBV5-4 with TRBJ2-7; D gene ambiguous. V was pared by 0 bases and J by 6 bases, with 13 bases between. CDR1 is SGHNT and CDR2 is YYREEE in the germline V gene (reference sequence). CDR3 length: 14 amino acids. CDR3 residues: CASSLEDTSGEQYF. CDR3 nucleotides: TGTGCCAGCAGCTTGGAAGACACGTCGGGCGAGCAGTACTTC.

The J gene is TRBJ2-1, the V gene TRBV23-1; 7 positions agree with TRBD1. TRBV23-1 is flagged as an ORF with uncertain function. CDR3 size: 18 residues. After removal of 0 bases from V and 3 bases from J, the junction contained 11 bases not matched to a gene. As DNA, the CDR3 is TGCGCCAGCAGTCAATCACTTATCGGGACAGACAACTACAATGAGCAGTTCTTC. Translated: CASSQSLIGTDNYNEQFF.

This clone was picked up a small number of times. Other nucleotide sequences from this sample produce the same CDR3. The chain joins TRBV5-6 to TRBJ1-1, with D unclear. The CDR3 sequence is 12 residues long. Germline lookup yields CDR1 SGHDT and CDR2 YYEEEE. Trimming took off 2 bases at V and 2 bases at J, with 4 bases between the two ends. Here the CDR3 DNA reads TGTGCCAGCAGCTTCGGCAACACTGAAGCTTTCTTT. Amino acids: CASSFGNTEAFF.

V gene TRBV6-6 combines with J gene TRBJ2-3, with a possible D match to TRBD1 (6 bases). Deletions cut 5 bases from V and 2 bases from J, with 17 bases between. CDR1 is MNHNY, CDR2 SVGAGI, per germline (reference sequence). This CDR3 has 16 amino acids. The CDR3 sequence: CASSLLRGQPTDTQYF. CDR3 coding DNA: TGTGCCAGCAGTCTACTCCGCGGACAGCCCACAGATACGCAGTATTTT.

The chain employs TRBV5-4 and TRBJ2-5; no definite D call. V was shortened by 6 bases and J by 2 bases, with 14 bases between the two germline ends. Germline assignment: CDR1 SGHNT and CDR2 YYREEE (reference sequence). This CDR3 is built from 14 residues. The chain's CDR3 is CASTREDVQETQYF. The CDR3, as DNA: TGTGCCAGCACCCGAGAGGACGTACAAGAGACCCAGTACTTC.

This chain links TRBV4-1 with TRBJ2-3; 11 nucleotides match TRBD2. The CDR3 has 16 amino acids. Germline loops: CDR1 MGHRA, CDR2 YSYEKL. Trimming removed 1 base from V and 6 bases from J; junction bases left unmatched: 6. CDR3 sequence: CASSQVQLAGVDTQYF. CDR3 in DNA: TGCGCCAGCAGCCAAGTACAACTAGCGGGAGTTGATACGCAGTATTTT.

The J gene is TRBJ1-2, the V gene TRBV29-1; TRBD1 agrees at 8 bases. Germline values: CDR1 SQVTM, CDR2 ANQGSEA. Unmatched junction bases numbered 9, after V lost 6 bases and J lost 6 bases. The CDR3 length is 13 residues. Here the CDR3 DNA reads TGCAGCGTCCCTGGACAGGGAGTCGATGGCTACACCTTC. It is translated as CSVPGQGVDGYTF.

The chain couples TRBV5-1 to TRBJ1-6; tentatively, D is TRBD1 (6 bases). Trimming cost V 0 bases and J 4 bases, with 8 bases left between them. Germline-derived CDR1 and CDR2 are SGHRS and YFSETQ. This CDR3 has 15 residues. CDR3 sequence: CASSLEGGYNSPLHF. In DNA, the CDR3 is TGCGCCAGCAGCTTGGAGGGGGGTTATAATTCACCCCTCCACTTT.

The chain is built from TRBV10-3 and TRBJ2-2, with 8 bases matching TRBD2. In germline, CDR1 is ENHRY, CDR2 SYGVKD. The CDR3 extends over 12 amino acids. J gave up 9 bases and V 10 bases, and 7 bases lay outside the gene matches. As DNA, the CDR3 is TGTGCCACGGGAGGGCAGAGGCGGGAGCTGTTTTTT. Translating gives CATGGQRRELFF.

This chain connects TRBV28 to TRBJ2-7; 9 nucleotides align to TRBD1. CDR1 MDHEN and CDR2 SYDVKM come from the germline V gene. The V and J ends lost 6 bases and 0 bases, in that order; junction bases with no gene match: 15. The CDR3 consists of 18 residues. The CDR3 is CASSFSSSGTGSSYEQYF. CDR3 bases: TGTGCCAGCAGCTTCTCCTCTTCCGGGACAGGGAGCTCCTACGAGCAGTACTTC.

The J gene is TRBJ2-7, the V gene TRBV6-1; D is ambiguous. The ends were cut back, 7 bases at V and 0 bases at J, with 16 bases in the middle. Germline CDR1 MNHNS, CDR2 SASEGT. The CDR3 loop spans 15 amino acids. CDR3 nucleotide sequence: TGTGCCAGCAAATTTCGCCGGACGGACTCCTACGAGCAGTACTTC. It encodes CASKFRRTDSYEQYF.

The chain recombines TRBV2 with TRBJ2-5, with 7 bases identical to TRBD2. The CDR3 is 14 amino acids. The V gene's germline CDR1 is SNHLY and CDR2 FYNNEI. V lost 2 bases to trimming and J lost 5 bases; unmatched junction nucleotides: 5. The CDR3 loop is CASSESFGGETQYF. The CDR3 DNA sequence: TGTGCCAGCAGTGAAAGTTTCGGGGGGGAGACCCAGTACTTC. Full variable domain (rest looked up from reference TRBV2 and TRBJ2-5): EPEVTQTPSHQVTQMGQEVILRCVPISNHLYFYWYRQILGQKVEFLVSFYNNEISEKSEIFDDQFSVERPDGSNFTLKIRSTKLEDSAMYFCASSESFGGETQYFGPGTRLLVL.

The chain carries TRBV10-3 and TRBJ2-7; D possibly corresponds to TRBD2 (5 bases). V was pared by 4 bases and J by 3 bases, with 10 bases between. Germline CDR1 ENHRY, CDR2 SYGVKD. The CDR3 contains 13 residues. This CDR3 is CAISGGSDYEQYF. Written as DNA, the CDR3 is TGTGCCATCAGTGGCGGGTCGGACTACGAGCAGTACTTC.

In this sample, this clone is medium-sized. V is TRBV2 and J is TRBJ2-5; D remains unclear. Germline lookup yields CDR1 SNHLY and CDR2 FYNNEI. The CDR3 is 14 residues long. Deletions cut 6 bases from V and 5 bases from J, with 16 bases between. The CDR3 reads CASSAGPSSETQYF. Here the CDR3 DNA reads TGTGCCAGCAGCGCCGGACCGAGCAGTGAGACCCAGTACTTC.

This sequence joins TRBV5-1 and TRBJ2-7; possible D gene TRBD2, 6 bases. The CDR3 covers 16 residues. V lost 3 bases, J lost 0 bases, and 16 bases lay in between. Germline V gene lookup returns CDR1 SGHRS and CDR2 YFSETQ. In DNA, the CDR3 is TGCGCCAGCAGCTCTCCGGGACTTATGAGCTCCTACGAGCAGTACTTC. Translating it yields CASSSPGLMSSYEQYF.

The chain employs TRBV9 and TRBJ2-2, with 7 bases aligning to TRBD1. Germline CDR1 is SGDLS and CDR2 is YYNGEE. Losses at the gene ends were 0 bases for V and 2 bases for J; bases not matched to a gene: 7. The CDR3 loop spans 17 amino acids. In DNA, the CDR3 is TGTGCCAGCAGCGTAGACCCAGGACAGGCAAACACCGGGGAGCTGTTTTTT. Translating gives CASSVDPGQANTGELFF.

This clone has only one observation. The V call is TRBV27, the J call TRBJ2-5; perhaps TRBD2 as D (6 bases). Trimming shortened V by 6 bases and J by 5 bases, and 19 bases separated the two germline ends. The CDR3 is 15 residues long. The germline V gene has CDR1 MNHEY and CDR2 SMNVEV (reference sequence). DNA of the CDR3: TGTGCCAGCAGCCGGGGGAGGCCCACAGAGGAGACCCAGTACTTC. It codes for CASSRGRPTEETQYF.

This CDR3 reads CASRDRRLEAFF. In nucleotides, the CDR3 is TGTGCCAGCAGAGACCGAAGATTAGAAGCTTTCTTT. The J gene is TRBJ1-1, the V gene TRBV6-5; D remains unclear. V lost 6 bases and J lost 8, with 13 bases in between. This CDR3 is built from 12 residues. Germline CDR1 is MNHEY and CDR2 is SVGAGI.

The chain carries TRBV7-8 and TRBJ1-3; no clear D gene. The CDR3 totals 13 residues. The V end was cut by 5 bases, the J end by 4 bases, with 9 bases between. Germline values: CDR1 SGHVS, CDR2 FQNEAQ. CDR3 nucleotide sequence: TGTGCCAGCAGCGATGCACAGGGAAACACCATATATTTT. Its translation is CASSDAQGNTIYF.

This rearrangement joins TRBV11-2 to TRBJ2-5, with 7 positions matching TRBD2. Germline CDR1 reads SGHAT; CDR2 reads FQNNGV. V trimming: 5 bases; J trimming: 1 base; junction bases outside the gene matches: 7. There are 15 residues in the CDR3. In DNA form, the CDR3 reads TGTGCCAGCAGCACGGGATGGGAGGGCCAAGAGACCCAGTACTTC. It specifies CASSTGWEGQETQYF. Full variable domain (outside the CDR3, taken from reference TRBV11-2 and TRBJ2-5): EAGVAQSPRYKIIEKRQSVAFWCNPISGHATLYWYQQILGQGPKLLIQFQNNGVVDDSQLPKDRFSAERLKGVDSTLKIQPAKLEDSAVYLCASSTGWEGQETQYFGPGTRLLVL.